Sequencing of this T cell receptor beta chain was carried out in a study of shared clonotypes between healthy human individuals. In regard to this clone: The same CDR3 can be traced to other DNA sequences in this sample.

This table comes from immunoSEQ multiplex PCR, and its TCRdb copy is limited to in-frame clones, with some not included. The repertoire holds approximately 1,500,000 clones, 95% to 99% seen once, with roughly 0.42% in the top ten. Sequencing was carried out using naive CD4+ T cells sorted from blood. The subset was: CD45RA+ positively selected. The origin of this receptor is a man younger than 40 in good health.

Written as DNA, the CDR3 is TGTGCCAGTAGTATAGTCAGCGGAGCCTACGAGCAGTACTTC. Its translation is CASSIVSGAYEQYF. The chain links TRBV19 to TRBJ2-7; D is perhaps TRBD2 (5 bases). The V gene lost 1 base and the J gene lost 2 bases, with 9 bases spanning the gap. CDR1 and CDR2 (germline): LNHDA, SQIVND (reference sequence). The CDR3 length is 14 residues.